This TCR beta chain was sequenced in a study of T cell responses to AZD1222 COVID-19 vaccine. Study results and caveats: At study baseline, merely five or six AZD1222 recipients were seropositive. Regions left unmutated in variants are reportedly the target of nearly half of spike-specific TCRs. Dominant CD4 TCR responses targeted spike regions 160-218 and 743-854. Donors, mostly white British, included more females; clonal diversity was possibly underestimated.

This CDR3 spans 14 amino acids. Trimming took 9 bases from V and 4 from J, leaving 19 bases between them. CDR1 SNHLY and CDR2 FYNNEI come from the germline V gene. Repertoires were generated with immunoSEQ multiplex PCR, while TCRdb's copy carries only in-frame clones and drops some. Of over 110,000 clones in the sample, roughly 90% were seen once. To note about this clone: Its specificity is unknown.

The source was peripheral blood, collected 28 days after the second AZD1222 dose. The chain joins TRBV2 to TRBJ2-7; D possibly matches TRBD1 or TRBD2 (6 bases each). The clonotype comes from an adult who received the AZD1222 COVID-19 vaccine. The CDR3 coding sequence is TGTGCCAGTAAGAGTGTGGGGGGCCGGTACGAGCAGTACTTC. It translates to CASKSVGGRYEQYF.